This T cell receptor (beta chain) derives from a study of immune evolution from preneoplasia to lung adenocarcinoma. Study details: HLA loss of heterozygosity: 7% AIS, under 19% MIA, about 35% ADC, none AAH. The study, taken as a whole, reports: Later-stage lesions appeared to have more T cells, more diversity, less clonality.

For this clone: What it recognizes is unknown.

Germline assignment: CDR1 SGHTA and CDR2 FQGNSA. Trimming cost V 1 base and J 0 bases, with 9 bases left between them. This CDR3 is 15 amino acids long. Assay used: immunoSEQ multiplex PCR; TCRdb lists only in-frame clones, some missing. Among 8,000 to 10,000 clones listed, about four fifths were seen once. The sequenced material came from FFPE lung adenocarcinoma in situ tissue. The rearrangement uses TRBV7-2 and TRBJ1-1, with a tentative D call TRBD1 (5 bases). This clonotype was obtained from a person of 80 years or more with lung adenocarcinoma. This chain's CDR3 is CASSLEAGMNTEAFF. The CDR3 nucleotides read TGTGCCAGCAGCTTAGAGGCAGGGATGAACACTGAAGCTTTCTTT. The full variable domain, rest sourced from reference TRBV7-2 and TRBJ1-1, is GAGVSQSPSNKVTEKGKDVELRCDPISGHTALYWYRQSLGQGLEFLIYFQGNSAPDKSGLPSDRFSAERTGGSVSTLTIQRTQQEDSAVYLCASSLEAGMNTEAFFGQGTRLTVV.